The 21 T cell receptor beta chains reported below all come from one sample, sequenced in a study of human T cells and chemical hapten exposure. This sample's time point: patch test 2, 6 weeks after DPC sensitization. Treatment described: therapeutic diphenylcyclopropenone sensitization with weekly scalp DPC. TCRdb redid the calling of the RACE reads with MiXCR, one entry per CDR3 protein. The sample has some 350,000 distinct CDR3 sequences, roughly 6% seen once; the top ten hold over 5.5%. The material was whole blood, obtained in connection with sensitization to the hapten diphenylcyclopropenone (DPC). The receptors originated from a woman aged 18-30 years with alopecia areata. Some clones in this sample may be carry-over from other donors' samples.

This clonotype was recorded at least ten times. The chain joins TRBV6-5 to TRBJ1-3; unclear D gene. Germline CDR1 is MNHEY and CDR2 is SVGAGI. The CDR3 totals 16 residues. Trimming took off 2 bases at V and 0 bases at J, with 11 bases between the two ends. CDR3 sequence: CASSYDRKISGNTIYF. CDR3 in DNA: TGTGCCAGCAGTTACGACCGAAAAATCTCTGGAAACACCATATATTTT.

Ten or more counts support this clonotype. The rearrangement uses TRBV20-1 and TRBJ1-2, with 9 bases fitting TRBD1. This CDR3 is built from 14 residues. V was clipped by 3 bases and J by 2 bases; unmatched bases: 4. CDR1 is DFQATT, CDR2 SNEGSKA, per germline (reference sequence). DNA for the CDR3: TGCAGTGCTAGTCGGGACAGGGCAAACTATGGCTACACCTTC. Protein: CSASRDRANYGYTF.

Ten or more counts support this clonotype. In DNA, the CDR3 is TGTGCCAGCAGCCCCCCGGGACAGGGGGTTCGAGCTTTCTTT. Translating gives CASSPPGQGVRAFF. The V call is TRBV6-2 or TRBV6-3, the J call TRBJ1-1; the match to TRBD1 covers 11 bases. Trimming removed 6 bases from V and 10 bases from J; junction bases left unmatched: 10. The CDR3 spans 14 residues. CDR1 and CDR2 from the germline V gene are MNHEY and SVGEGT.

This clonotype was seen only a few times. V gene TRBV6-5 combines with J gene TRBJ1-5, with D possibly TRBD1 on 5 matching bases. CDR1 and CDR2 (germline): MNHEY, SVGAGI. CDR3 length: 15 residues. With 4 bases removed from V and 7 bases from J, the gap between germline ends came to 17 bases. The CDR3 DNA is TGTGCCAGCAGTTTGGCGGCAGGGCTGGGCCAGCCCCAGCATTTT. Translating gives CASSLAAGLGQPQHF.

There are a few counts of this clonotype. Relative to the germline gene, one junction end is altered; a read error may explain this. V and J are TRBV13 and TRBJ2-4, with D possibly TRBD1 on 5 matching bases. CDR1 and CDR2 from the germline V gene are PRHDT and FYEKMQ (reference sequence). The CDR3 loop spans 15 amino acids. For the CDR3, the DNA is TGTGCCAGCAGTTTAGAGAATAACCTAGGGGACATTCAGTACTTC. Translation: CASSLENNLGDIQYF.

This chain uses TRBV20-1 with TRBJ2-3, with 8 bases that match TRBD2. The length of the CDR3 is 14 residues. V lost 6 bases and J lost 3; bases outside the gene matches: 8. The V gene's germline CDR1 is DFQATT and CDR2 SNEGSKA (reference sequence). The CDR3 reads CSARPGGPTDTQYF. The CDR3 bases are TGCAGTGCCAGACCGGGGGGGCCGACAGATACGCAGTATTTT.

This clonotype was seen a few times. CDR3 protein: CASSFWRSSTDTQYF. The CDR3 DNA follows: TGTGCCAGCAGTTTTTGGCGCTCCAGCACAGATACGCAGTATTTT. The chain is built from TRBV12-3 or TRBV12-4 and TRBJ2-3; D ambiguous. CDR3 length: 15 residues. Between the trimmed V and J ends, which lost 3 bases and 0 bases, there was a span of 10 bases.

The sample holds many counts of this clonotype. The V call is TRBV20-1, the J call TRBJ2-3; D not resolved. CDR1 is DFQATT, CDR2 SNEGSKA, per germline (reference sequence). The CDR3 totals 12 residues. Between the trimmed V and J ends, which lost 5 bases and 5 bases, there was a span of 11 bases. CDR3 protein: CSAPEDGDTQYF. The CDR3 DNA follows: TGCAGTGCTCCTGAAGATGGAGATACGCAGTATTTT.

V and J are TRBV2 and TRBJ2-5; D is undetermined. The CDR3 runs 13 residues. Trimming removed 8 bases from V and 2 bases from J, with 12 bases in between. CDR1 SNHLY and CDR2 FYNNEI come from the germline V gene. The CDR3, as DNA: TGTGCCAGCGGTCAGTATTCACAAGAGACCCAGTACTTC. Its protein is CASGQYSQETQYF. The entire variable domain, with the rest obtained from reference TRBV2 and TRBJ2-5, is as follows: EPEVTQTPSHQVTQMGQEVILRCVPISNHLYFYWYRQILGQKVEFLVSFYNNEISEKSEIFDDQFSVERPDGSNFTLKIRSTKLEDSAMYFCASGQYSQETQYFGPGTRLLVL.

This clonotype was seen a few times. The rearrangement uses TRBV28 and TRBJ1-5; 8 bases align to TRBD1. Germline V CDR1 and CDR2: MDHEN, SYDVKM. J gave up 2 bases and V 5 bases, and 8 bases lay outside the gene matches. CDR3 length: 16 amino acids. CDR3 DNA sequence: TGTGCCAGCAGTGCTTTACCAGGGGGCCGCAATCAGCCCCAGCATTTT. Its translation: CASSALPGGRNQPQHF.

This clonotype was seen at least ten times. The chain combines TRBV4-1 with TRBJ1-2; weak D call: TRBD1 (6 bases). From germline, CDR1 is MGHRA and CDR2 YSYEKL. Trimming shortened V by 4 bases and J by 4 bases, and 13 bases separated the two germline ends. This CDR3 has 14 amino acids. CDR3 sequence: CASSRYTGLYGYTF. The CDR3 region has the DNA TGCGCCAGCAGCCGTTATACAGGGCTCTATGGCTACACCTTC.

This clonotype occurred many times. The V and J genes are TRBV12-3 or TRBV12-4 and TRBJ1-1; 7 bases map to TRBD1. V lost 3 bases and J lost 7; bases outside the gene matches: 5. This CDR3 is 13 amino acids long. CDR3 sequence (DNA): TGTGCCAGCAGTTTGGGGACAGCCCTTGAAGCTTTCTTT. It is translated as CASSLGTALEAFF.

This clonotype appeared a single time. The V call is TRBV5-1, the J call TRBJ1-6; D possibly corresponds to TRBD1 (5 bases). V was cut by 4 bases and J by 4 bases, with 18 bases left in between. The CDR3 consists of 17 residues. CDR1 is SGHRS and CDR2 is YFSETQ in the germline V gene. The CDR3 DNA reads TGCGCCAGCAGCGAGAGGGGTTTCGGGGATTATAATTCACCCCTCCACTTT. It translates to CASSERGFGDYNSPLHF.

This clonotype was seen more than once but under ten times. V gene TRBV28 combines with J gene TRBJ2-1; the match to TRBD2 covers 8 bases. CDR1 MDHEN and CDR2 SYDVKM come from the germline V gene. The V gene end was trimmed by 8 bases and the J gene end by 15 bases; junction bases not matched to a gene: 18. CDR3 length: 14 residues. CDR3 amino acids: CASCRRASGRVWFF. DNA for the CDR3: TGTGCCAGCTGCCGTCGGGCTAGCGGGCGGGTATGGTTCTTC. Full variable domain (outside the CDR3, taken from reference TRBV28 and TRBJ2-1): DVKVTQSSRYLVKRTGEKVFLECVQDMDHENMFWYRQDPGLGLRLIYFSYDVKMKEKGDIPEGYSVSREKKERFSLILESASTNQTSMYLCASCRRASGRVWFFGPGTRLTVL.

J is TRBJ2-1 and V is TRBV2; 8 bases map to TRBD2. The germline gives CDR1 SNHLY, CDR2 FYNNEI. CDR3 length equals 14 residues. V lost 6 bases, J lost 9 bases, and 10 bases stayed unmatched. The CDR3 loop is CASSYGTSLSEQFF. CDR3 bases: TGTGCCAGCAGCTACGGGACTAGTCTCTCTGAGCAGTTCTTC.

In its sample, this clonotype was seen many times. The chain links TRBV20-1 to TRBJ1-2; D not certain. V gave up 0 bases and J gave up 6 bases, with 17 bases separating them. CDR1 and CDR2 from the germline V gene are DFQATT and SNEGSKA (reference sequence). This CDR3 is built from 15 residues. The CDR3 region is CSARDPRNTANGYTF. The DNA for the CDR3 is TGCAGTGCTAGAGATCCGAGGAACACCGCCAATGGCTACACCTTC.

There are a few counts of this clonotype. The chain couples TRBV20-1 to TRBJ2-4; TRBD2 is a possible D gene (6 bases). V lost 5 bases, J lost 8 bases, and 16 bases lay in between. CDR1 is DFQATT, CDR2 SNEGSKA, per germline (reference sequence). The CDR3 spans 13 residues. Here the CDR3 reads CSALADSNDIQYF. The CDR3 coding sequence is TGCAGTGCTTTAGCGGACTCTAATGACATTCAGTACTTC.

This clonotype was picked up many times. This chain joins TRBV12-3 or TRBV12-4 and TRBJ2-3, with a tentative D call TRBD1 (5 bases). V was clipped by 5 bases and J by 5 bases, with 8 bases between them. The CDR3 has 12 amino acids. The CDR3 region is CASSHQGDTQYF. DNA of the CDR3: TGTGCCAGCAGTCACCAGGGAGATACGCAGTATTTT.

There are a few counts of this clonotype. The chain carries TRBV19 and TRBJ1-2, with a weak D call TRBD1 (5 bases). The V end lost 4 bases, the J end lost 8 bases, and 17 bases lay between the germline ends. The CDR3 is made up of 14 amino acids. CDR1 is LNHDA, CDR2 SQIVND, per germline (reference sequence). CDR3 nucleotides: TGTGCCAGTAGTAGCAGCTCCCTCGGACAAGGCTACACCTTC. This sequence encodes CASSSSSLGQGYTF.

The V gene is TRBV10-3, the J gene TRBJ1-5; TRBD1 matches at 8 bases. Germline lookup yields CDR1 ENHRY and CDR2 SYGVKD. V lost 10 bases to trimming and J lost 6 bases; unmatched junction nucleotides: 8. The CDR3 length is 13 residues. The CDR3 is CATQTGVGQPQHF. CDR3 nucleotide sequence: TGTGCCACCCAGACAGGGGTGGGTCAGCCCCAGCATTTT.

This chain connects TRBV6-5 to TRBJ2-7, with 9 bases that match TRBD2. V shed 6 bases, J shed 7 bases, and the junction held 10 bases outside the gene matches. The CDR3 spans 14 residues. The V gene's germline CDR1 is MNHEY and CDR2 SVGAGI. CDR3 in amino acids: CASSPLAGIREQYF. The CDR3 nucleotides are TGTGCCAGCAGCCCTCTAGCGGGGATCAGGGAGCAGTACTTC.